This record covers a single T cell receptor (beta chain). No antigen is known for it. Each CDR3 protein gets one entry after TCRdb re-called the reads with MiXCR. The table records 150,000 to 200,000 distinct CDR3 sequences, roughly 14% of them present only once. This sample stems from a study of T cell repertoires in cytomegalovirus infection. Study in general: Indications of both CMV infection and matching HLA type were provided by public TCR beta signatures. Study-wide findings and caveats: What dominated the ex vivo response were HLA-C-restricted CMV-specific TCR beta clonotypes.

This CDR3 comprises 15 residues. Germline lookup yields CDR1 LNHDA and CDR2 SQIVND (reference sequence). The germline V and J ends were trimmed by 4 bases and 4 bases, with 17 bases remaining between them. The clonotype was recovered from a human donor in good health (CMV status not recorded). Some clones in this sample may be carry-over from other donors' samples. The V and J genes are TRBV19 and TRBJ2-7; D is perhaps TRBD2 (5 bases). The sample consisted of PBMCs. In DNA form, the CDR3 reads TGTGCCAGTAGTAGGGAGCCGAATCTCAATTACGAGCAGTACTTC. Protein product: CASSREPNLNYEQYF. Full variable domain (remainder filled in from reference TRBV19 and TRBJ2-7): DGGITQSPKYLFRKEGQNVTLSCEQNLNHDAMYWYRQDPGQGLRLIYYSQIVNDFQKGDIAEGYSVSREKKESFPLTVTSAQKNPTAFYLCASSREPNLNYEQYFGPGTRLTVT.